The 12 T cell receptor beta chains listed next were all sequenced from one sample in a study of blood T cell repertoires in COVID-19. Libraries were prepared by immunoSEQ multiplex PCR; TCRdb keeps only in-frame clonotypes and omits some of them. This table holds about 120,000 clones, 80% to 85% found once. The sample comprised peripheral blood. These receptors were collected from a man between 65 and 85 years old with acute or convalescent COVID-19.

The rearrangement uses TRBV18 and TRBJ2-2; TRBD2 is a possible D gene (6 bases). V lost 4 bases to trimming and J lost 0 bases, with 12 bases between them. This CDR3 spans 16 amino acids. CDR1 and CDR2 (germline): KGHSH, LQKENI. This CDR3 is CASSRGDQTNTGELFF. CDR3 nucleotides: TGTGCCAGCTCACGCGGGGACCAAACGAACACCGGGGAGCTGTTTTTT.

The CDR3, as DNA: TGCGCCAGCAGCGCCGGGACACGGGGCTACACCTTC. It codes for CASSAGTRGYTF. This chain joins TRBV5-1 and TRBJ1-2; the D gene is possibly TRBD1 (6 bases). Looked up from germline, CDR1 is SGHRS and CDR2 is YFSETQ. The CDR3 is 12 amino acids. V dropped 4 bases and J dropped 8 bases, with 12 bases sitting between them.

The chain combines TRBV5-1 with TRBJ1-5; D is unclear. Germline V gene sequence: CDR1 SGHRS, CDR2 YFSETQ. This CDR3 comprises 14 residues. Trimming removed 0 bases at V and 7 bases at J, with 11 bases between. The CDR3 region has the DNA TGCGCCAGCAGCTTGGGGCAGTCCGAACAGCCCCAGCATTTT. Its protein product is CASSLGQSEQPQHF. The full variable domain, completed using reference TRBV5-1 and TRBJ1-5, is KAGVTQTPRYLIKTRGQQVTLSCSPISGHRSVSWYQQTPGQGLQFLFEYFSETQRNKGNFPGRFSGRQFSNSRSEMNVSTLELGDSALYLCASSLGQSEQPQHFGDGTRLSIL.

The CDR3 DNA reads TGTGCCACCGCCCCGGACAGAAACAATCAGCCCCAGCATTTT. Its translation: CATAPDRNNQPQHF. V usage is TRBV24-1 and J usage is TRBJ1-5, with a tentative D call TRBD1 (6 bases). Germline CDR1 KGHDR, CDR2 SFDVKD. Trimming removed 9 bases from V and 3 bases from J, with 14 bases in between. This CDR3 has 14 amino acids.

The CDR3 region is CASRGRGGLITDTQYF. CDR3 DNA: TGTGCCAGCCGAGGGCGCGGGGGTCTTATCACAGATACGCAGTATTTT. This sequence joins TRBV19 and TRBJ2-3; 7 positions match TRBD2. CDR3 length: 16 residues. Germline V gives CDR1 LNHDA, CDR2 SQIVND (reference sequence). Trimming removed 9 bases from V and 2 bases from J; junction bases left unmatched: 14. Combining the CDR3 with reference TRBV19 and TRBJ2-3 gives the whole variable domain DGGITQSPKYLFRKEGQNVTLSCEQNLNHDAMYWYRQDPGQGLRLIYYSQIVNDFQKGDIAEGYSVSREKKESFPLTVTSAQKNPTAFYLCASRGRGGLITDTQYFGPGTRLTVL.

Remarks on this clone: Other nucleotide sequences in the sample specify the same CDR3. The rearrangement uses TRBV7-2 and TRBJ2-7; 7 bases match TRBD2. Germline CDR1 and CDR2: SGHTA and FQGNSA. The J segment lost 4 bases and the V segment lost 3 bases, leaving 3 bases of the junction unmatched. This CDR3 region has 13 residues. CDR3 nucleotides: TGTGCCAGCAGCTTCCAGGGAGGGTACGAGCAGTACTTC. It specifies CASSFQGGYEQYF.

This clone appeared a single time. CDR3 sequence (DNA): TGTGCCAGCACTAAACTCCCGGGACAGGGCAATAGTGAGCAGTTCTTC. Encoded protein: CASTKLPGQGNSEQFF. This chain uses TRBV3-1 (or the pseudogene TRBV3-2) with TRBJ2-1; 9 bases fit TRBD1. Trimming removed 7 bases from V and 9 bases from J; junction bases left unmatched: 16. CDR3 length: 16 residues. Per germline, CDR1 LGHDT and CDR2 YNNKEL (reference sequence).

The chain joins TRBV30 to TRBJ1-1, with D unresolved. Trimming took off 4 bases at V and 1 base at J, with 13 bases between the two ends. Germline lookup yields CDR1 GTSNPN and CDR2 SVGIG (reference sequence). There are 14 residues in the CDR3. The CDR3 DNA follows: TGTGCCTGGACCCTGGAAGGGAGGAACACTGAAGCTTTCTTT. The encoded protein is CAWTLEGRNTEAFF.

The chain joins TRBV7-9 to TRBJ2-7; a possible D gene is TRBD1 (5 bases). Trimming removed 5 bases at V and 3 bases at J, with 17 bases between. The CDR3 is 15 amino acids. The germline V gene has CDR1 SEHNR and CDR2 FQNEAQ (reference sequence). The DNA of the CDR3 is TGTGCCAGCAGCACCGTAACACAAGGGGACTACGAGCAGTACTTC. Protein: CASSTVTQGDYEQYF.

In DNA form, the CDR3 reads TGTGCCAGCTCACCACTGGGGGGGCGGCAGCCCCAGCATTTT. Its translation: CASSPLGGRQPQHF. The rearrangement links TRBV18 to TRBJ1-5; a weak D match, TRBD1 (6 bases). V lost 1 base, J lost 7 bases, and 11 bases lay in between. Looked up from germline, CDR1 is KGHSH and CDR2 is LQKENI. The CDR3 covers 14 residues. Complete variable domain (other parts from reference TRBV18 and TRBJ1-5): NAGVMQNPRHLVRRRGQEARLRCSPMKGHSHVYWYRQLPEEGLKFMVYLQKENIIDESGMPKERFSAEFPKEGPSILRIQQVVRGDSAAYFCASSPLGGRQPQHFGDGTRLSIL.

This CDR3 reads CAWSVEVCRAGLCEQYF. CDR3 nucleotides: TGTGCCTGGAGTGTAGAAGTTTGTCGGGCAGGGTTGTGCGAGCAGTACTTC. The rearrangement joins TRBV30 to TRBJ2-7; maybe TRBD1 (5 bases). Germline V CDR1 and CDR2: GTSNPN, SVGIG (reference sequence). CDR3 length: 17 amino acids. Trimming took off 0 bases at V and 6 bases at J, with 24 bases between the two ends.

This clone appeared a single time. The chain combines TRBV27 with TRBJ2-2, with a possible D match to TRBD1 (6 bases). Germline values: CDR1 MNHEY, CDR2 SMNVEV (reference sequence). V lost 5 bases and J lost 6, with 10 bases in between. The CDR3 loop spans 13 amino acids. The CDR3 DNA sequence: TGTGCCAGCAGTGCCAGGGGTCCCGGGGAGCTGTTTTTT. Its translation: CASSARGPGELFF.